These T cell receptor beta chains were read from a single sample in a study of radiotherapy plus CTLA-4 blockade in lung cancer. Clones were read by immunoSEQ multiplex PCR, and TCRdb kept only the in-frame ones, dropping some. The table lists 60,000 to 70,000 clones, about 80% of them singletons. The source was peripheral blood, collected from a patient treated with radiotherapy plus ipilimumab. These TCRs come from a human donor with non-small cell lung cancer who had a complete response to radiotherapy plus ipilimumab. The CDR3 runs from the conserved cysteine through the conserved F or W. The D gene is left open where the match is weak. Clone sizes are given selectively: once, few, many, or a class where the clone is expanded.

D	V	size	J	CDR3	DNA
TRBD2	TRBV15	NA	TRBJ2-5	CATSRGLAGRETQYF	TGTGCCACCAGCAGAGGTCTAGCGGGGCGAGAGACCCAGTACTTC
NA	TRBV29-1	NA	TRBJ2-2	CSCVYTGELFF	TGCAGCTGCGTCTACACCGGGGAGCTGTTTTTT
NA	TRBV14	NA	TRBJ2-4	CASSQEGSGSVAKNIQYF	TGTGCCAGCAGCCAAGAAGGTTCCGGGAGTGTTGCCAAAAACATTCAGTACTTC
TRBD1	TRBV18	NA	TRBJ1-6	CASRQGLDNSPLHF	TGTGCCAGCCGACAGGGTCTGGATAATTCACCCCTCCACTTT
TRBD2	TRBV14	NA	TRBJ2-2	CASEGLGGTGELFF	TGTGCCAGCGAGGGACTAGGCGGGACCGGGGAGCTGTTTTTT
TRBD2	TRBV10-3	NA	TRBJ2-2	CAISGLAGVDTGELFF	TGTGCCATCAGCGGACTAGCGGGAGTAGACACCGGGGAGCTGTTTTTT
TRBD2	TRBV4-1	NA	TRBJ2-4	CASSQGPGLAVNIQYF	TGCGCCAGCAGCCAGGGGCCGGGACTAGCGGTAAACATTCAGTACTTC
NA	TRBV19	NA	TRBJ1-2	CASSIAGLSNYGYTF	TGTGCCAGTAGTATCGCAGGGCTATCTAACTATGGCTACACCTTC
TRBD1	TRBV27	NA	TRBJ1-2	CASNIRGPAGGYTF	TGTGCCAGCAATATCAGGGGGCCAGCTGGGGGCTACACCTTC
NA	TRBV7-9	NA	TRBJ1-5	CALDMIPYSNQPQHF	TGTGCCCTGGATATGATCCCCTATAGCAATCAGCCCCAGCATTTT
TRBD2	TRBV7-7	NA	TRBJ2-1	CASSSLPRGEGNEQFF	TGTGCTAGCAGCTCTCTACCGCGGGGGGAAGGCAATGAGCAGTTCTTC
NA	TRBV7-2	once	TRBJ2-7	CASTRSGVGSYEQYF	TGTGCCAGCACCCGATCGGGGGTCGGCTCCTACGAGCAGTACTTC
TRBD2	TRBV7-2	NA	TRBJ2-1	CASSPRAGGTQSSYNEQFF	TGTGCCAGCAGCCCACGTGCGGGAGGAACTCAGAGCTCCTACAATGAGCAGTTCTTC
NA	TRBV27	NA	TRBJ1-6	CASSLWGSPLHF	TGTGCCAGCAGTTTATGGGGGTCACCCCTCCACTTT
TRBD2	TRBV5-1	NA	TRBJ2-1	CASSTGLAGGTSEQFF	TGCGCCAGCAGCACGGGACTAGCGGGAGGGACGAGTGAGCAGTTCTTC
TRBD2	TRBV2	few	TRBJ2-3	CASSDGRGGEDTQYF	TGTGCCAGCAGTGACGGGCGGGGGGGCGAAGATACGCAGTATTTT
TRBD1	TRBV7-2	NA	TRBJ1-2	CASSPSGQGKNGYGYTF	TGTGCCAGCAGCCCATCGGGACAGGGGAAGAACGGCTATGGCTACACCTTC
NA	TRBV18	NA	TRBJ2-5	CASSGGAKETQYF	TGTGCCAGCTCAGGAGGGGCTAAAGAGACCCAGTACTTC
NA	TRBV25-1	NA	TRBJ1-1	CASSTWDDGTEAFF	TGTGCCAGCAGTACCTGGGACGACGGGACTGAAGCTTTCTTT
TRBD1	TRBV5-1	few	TRBJ2-1	CASSERTGSNEQFF	TGCGCCAGCAGCGAACGGACAGGGTCTAATGAGCAGTTCTTC
TRBD1	TRBV6-5	NA	TRBJ1-6	CASSDRGQGSPLHF	TGTGCCAGCAGCGACAGGGGGCAGGGTTCACCCCTCCACTTT
NA	TRBV11-3	NA	TRBJ2-6	CASSESGANVLTF	TGTGCCAGCAGTGAGTCTGGGGCCAACGTCCTGACTTTC
NA	TRBV30	NA	TRBJ2-7	CAWSVRPGPEAYEQYF	TGTGCCTGGAGTGTACGTCCAGGACCGGAAGCCTACGAGCAGTACTTC
NA	TRBV7-9	NA	TRBJ1-2	CASSSLRINRVWFYGYTF	TGTGCCAGCAGCTCCCTGAGGATCAACAGGGTATGGTTCTATGGCTACACCTTC
NA	TRBV7-9	once	TRBJ1-3	CASSLIAAVSGNTIYF	TGTGCCAGCAGCTTAATTGCGGCGGTCTCTGGAAACACCATATATTTT
NA	TRBV4-3	NA	TRBJ1-1	CASSQETSMNTEAFF	TGCGCCAGCAGCCAAGAGACATCGATGAACACTGAAGCTTTCTTT
NA	TRBV5-1	NA	TRBJ2-5	CASSPGSGVGAETQYF	TGCGCCAGCAGCCCGGGAAGTGGTGTGGGCGCCGAGACCCAGTACTTC
TRBD2	TRBV9	once	TRBJ2-5	CASSVGHGTSETQYF	TGTGCCAGCAGCGTAGGGCACGGGACTAGCGAGACCCAGTACTTC
TRBD1	TRBV12-5	NA	TRBJ1-1	CASGMTGRNTEAFF	TGTGCTAGTGGTATGACAGGGCGAAACACTGAAGCTTTCTTT
NA	TRBV29-1	NA	TRBJ1-3	CSASYRVSRNTIYF	TGCAGCGCGTCATACAGGGTTTCTAGGAACACCATATATTTT
NA	TRBV15	NA	TRBJ1-2	CATSRGQRQQLYGYTF	TGTGCCACCAGCAGAGGTCAACGACAGCAACTCTATGGCTACACCTTC
NA	TRBV10-2	NA	TRBJ2-5	CASSESLGGRETQYF	TGCGCCAGCAGTGAGTCCTTAGGGGGGAGAGAGACCCAGTACTTC
TRBD1	TRBV7-9	NA	TRBJ2-3	CASSFLTGGTDTQYF	TGTGCCAGCAGCTTCTTGACAGGGGGCACAGATACGCAGTATTTT
NA	TRBV30	NA	TRBJ1-2	CAWSVQSGGYTF	TGTGCCTGGAGTGTACAGTCGGGTGGCTACACCTTC
TRBD1	TRBV11-3	NA	TRBJ2-5	CASSLDDRVQETQYF	TGTGCCAGCAGCTTAGACGACAGGGTCCAAGAGACCCAGTACTTC
NA	TRBV18	NA	TRBJ1-2	CASSPETDYGYTF	TGTGCCAGCTCACCAGAGACGGACTATGGCTACACCTTC
TRBD1	TRBV25-1	NA	TRBJ1-3	CASSEYRGLAGNTIYF	TGTGCCAGCAGTGAATACAGGGGGCTAGCTGGAAACACCATATATTTT
TRBD1	TRBV11-2	NA	TRBJ2-4	CASSPSTGGGGNIQYF	TGTGCCAGCAGCCCTAGCACAGGGGGCGGAGGGAACATTCAGTACTTC
NA	TRBV7-9	NA	TRBJ1-1	CASSLDRGYGTEAFF	TGTGCCAGCAGCTTGGATAGGGGGTATGGCACTGAAGCTTTCTTT
NA	TRBV19	many	TRBJ2-1	CASSDIDEQFF	TGTGCCAGTAGTGACATTGATGAGCAGTTCTTC
NA	TRBV5-1	once	TRBJ1-3	CASSLGGTASSGNTIYF	TGCGCCAGCAGCTTGGGTGGGACGGCAAGCTCTGGAAACACCATATATTTT
NA	TRBV5-4	NA	TRBJ2-1	CASQTGLKNEQFF	TGTGCCAGCCAGACAGGACTAAAGAATGAGCAGTTCTTC